Listed here are 30 T cell receptor beta chains from one sample, sequenced in a study of blood T cell repertoires in COVID-19. TCRdb's copy holds only in-frame clones and misses some; the assay was immunoSEQ multiplex PCR. The sample records about 310,000 clones, around nine tenths being singletons. The sample comprised PBMCs or T cells enriched from blood (not recorded which). The receptors shown here come from a woman aged 35 to 49 who had recovered from COVID-19.

The rearrangement links TRBV29-1 to TRBJ1-2, with D possibly matching TRBD1 (5 bases). The germline V gene encodes CDR1 SQVTM and CDR2 ANQGSEA. There are 12 residues in the CDR3. V was cut by 7 bases and J by 8 bases, with 17 bases left in between. The DNA of the CDR3 is TGCAGCGCGTTGGAGGGGCGTGAGGGCTACACCTTC. Translating gives CSALEGREGYTF.

This clone was seen just once. This chain uses TRBV5-1 with TRBJ2-4; D is possibly TRBD2 (6 bases). V was cut by 2 bases and J by 6 bases, with 12 bases left in between. This CDR3 is 14 amino acids long. Germline V lookup: CDR1 SGHRS, CDR2 YFSETQ. The CDR3 bases are TGCGCCAGCAGCTTAACCGGGAGCGGAAACATTCAGTACTTC. It specifies CASSLTGSGNIQYF.

The chain carries TRBV11-3 and TRBJ2-7; D gene uncertain. CDR1 and CDR2 from the germline V gene are SGHNT and YENEEA. The CDR3 consists of 12 residues. Trimming removed 5 bases at V and 6 bases at J, with 11 bases between. CDR3 coding DNA: TGTGCCAGCAGCCCGCGTAGTGTCGAGCAGTACTTC. This translates into CASSPRSVEQYF.

The chain has TRBV19 and TRBJ1-5, with TRBD1 identical over 7 bases. Germline V CDR1 and CDR2: LNHDA, SQIVND (reference sequence). V trimming: 6 bases; J trimming: 6 bases; junction bases outside the gene matches: 11. The CDR3 covers 15 residues. In DNA form, the CDR3 reads TGTGCCAGTAGCTATTTGTCAGGGGGAATTCAGCCCCAGCATTTT. Translating it yields CASSYLSGGIQPQHF. Together with reference TRBV19 and TRBJ1-5, the CDR3 gives the full variable domain: DGGITQSPKYLFRKEGQNVTLSCEQNLNHDAMYWYRQDPGQGLRLIYYSQIVNDFQKGDIAEGYSVSREKKESFPLTVTSAQKNPTAFYLCASSYLSGGIQPQHFGDGTRLSIL.

This rearrangement joins TRBV10-1 to TRBJ2-2, with TRBD2 identical over 8 bases. The CDR3 is made up of 16 amino acids. Losses at the gene ends were 10 bases for V and 4 bases for J; bases not matched to a gene: 14. Germline V gives CDR1 WNHNN, CDR2 SYGVQD (reference sequence). Written as DNA, the CDR3 is TGCGCCATCGAACCGGGACTAGATTTCGGCACCGGGGAGCTGTTTTTT. Encoded protein: CAIEPGLDFGTGELFF.

This clone showed up just once. One junction end disagrees with the germline gene, perhaps due to a read error. This sequence joins TRBV6-5 and TRBJ1-1; D not resolved. The CDR3 is made up of 13 amino acids. The germline CDR1 and CDR2 sequences are MNHEY and SVGAGI. The chain's CDR3 is CASSFGGNPEAFF. CDR3 DNA sequence: TGTGCCAGCAGTTTCGGAGGGAACCCTGAAGCTTTCTTT.

The CDR3 reads CASSPGGGSGYNEQFF. The CDR3 region has the DNA TGTGCCAGCAGCCCCGGGGGGGGTAGCGGATACAATGAGCAGTTCTTC. This rearrangement joins TRBV7-2 to TRBJ2-1; the match to TRBD2 covers 8 bases. The CDR3 spans 16 residues. V dropped 5 bases and J dropped 4; count of bases not matched to a gene: 10. Germline-derived CDR1 and CDR2 are SGHTA and FQGNSA.

The chain has TRBV5-1 and TRBJ1-1; D perhaps matches TRBD1 (6 bases). The CDR3 loop spans 12 amino acids. Deletions cut 4 bases from V and 8 bases from J, with 12 bases between. Germline V gives CDR1 SGHRS, CDR2 YFSETQ. The CDR3 sequence: CASSEPGTEAFF. CDR3 bases: TGCGCCAGCAGCGAGCCCGGGACAGAAGCTTTCTTT.

This rearrangement joins TRBV7-8 to TRBJ2-6; no firm D call. Germline V gives CDR1 SGHVS, CDR2 FQNEAQ. Trimming shortened V by 1 base and J by 4 bases, and 5 bases separated the two germline ends. This CDR3 is built from 14 residues. CDR3 DNA sequence: TGTGCCAGCAGCTTAGTTCTGGGGGCCAACGTCCTGACTTTC. This translates into CASSLVLGANVLTF.

A single count supports this clone. The V call is TRBV5-1, the J call TRBJ1-1; 10 bases line up with TRBD1. The CDR3 is made up of 15 amino acids. Germline V gives CDR1 SGHRS, CDR2 YFSETQ. V shed 4 bases and J 3 bases; nucleotides not matched to a gene: 6. The DNA of the CDR3 is TGCGCCAGCAGCACGGCCGGGACAGGGGACACTGAAGCTTTCTTT. This codes for CASSTAGTGDTEAFF.

The rearrangement joins TRBV9 to TRBJ1-4; D gene uncertain. The germline gives CDR1 SGDLS, CDR2 YYNGEE. Trimming took 4 bases from V and 3 from J, leaving 10 bases between them. The CDR3 extends over 14 amino acids. The CDR3 spells CASSTEPANEKLFF. The DNA for the CDR3 is TGTGCCAGCAGCACAGAGCCCGCTAATGAAAAACTGTTTTTT.

The rearrangement links TRBV7-2 to TRBJ2-7; the D gene is possibly TRBD1 (6 bases). Germline V lookup: CDR1 SGHTA, CDR2 FQGNSA. V shed 1 base and J shed 5 bases, with 24 bases lying between them. The CDR3 sequence is 18 residues long. The CDR3 loop reads CASSLGRGRQAPRNEQYF. The CDR3 bases are TGTGCCAGCAGCTTAGGCAGGGGTAGACAGGCCCCTCGGAACGAGCAGTACTTC.

Worth noting for this clone: The same CDR3 can be traced to other DNA sequences in this sample. J is TRBJ2-7 and V is TRBV27; 7 bases fit TRBD1. Germline V gives CDR1 MNHEY, CDR2 SMNVEV (reference sequence). There are 14 residues in the CDR3. Trimming took 4 bases from V and 0 from J; bases not matched to a gene: 3. The CDR3 DNA follows: TGTGCCAGCAGTTCCGGGACAGTCTCCTACGAGCAGTACTTC. Its protein is CASSSGTVSYEQYF.

This chain joins TRBV19 and TRBJ2-3; perhaps TRBD1 as D (6 bases). The CDR3 sequence is 16 residues long. Germline CDR1 is LNHDA and CDR2 is SQIVND (reference sequence). V dropped 4 bases and J dropped 0 bases, with 14 bases sitting between them. The CDR3 sequence: CASSTRQALSTDTQYF. As DNA, the CDR3 is TGTGCCAGTAGTACCCGACAGGCTCTTAGCACAGATACGCAGTATTTT. Together with reference TRBV19 and TRBJ2-3, the CDR3 gives the full variable domain: DGGITQSPKYLFRKEGQNVTLSCEQNLNHDAMYWYRQDPGQGLRLIYYSQIVNDFQKGDIAEGYSVSREKKESFPLTVTSAQKNPTAFYLCASSTRQALSTDTQYFGPGTRLTVL.

This clone was recorded once. This chain connects TRBV7-2 to TRBJ2-7; D unclear. V dropped 5 bases and J dropped 3 bases, with 11 bases sitting between them. From germline, CDR1 is SGHTA and CDR2 FQGNSA. The length of the CDR3 is 13 residues. CDR3 region: CASSHTTGYEQYF. For the CDR3, the DNA is TGTGCCAGCAGCCATACGACGGGCTACGAGCAGTACTTC.

This clone showed up just once. This chain links TRBV7-9 with TRBJ2-7, with a possible D match to TRBD1 (6 bases). Trimming took 5 bases from V and 2 from J, leaving 19 bases between them. This CDR3 is 16 amino acids long. The germline CDR1 and CDR2 sequences are SEHNR and FQNEAQ (reference sequence). CDR3 DNA sequence: TGTGCCAGCAGCCCAAGCACCGGGACACCGACCTACGAGCAGTACTTC. Translating gives CASSPSTGTPTYEQYF.

This clone was observed a single time. The CDR3 sequence is CASSPQGAGETQYF. CDR3 bases: TGTGCCAGCAGCCCACAGGGGGCCGGGGAGACCCAGTACTTC. The J gene is TRBJ2-5, the V gene TRBV28, with 9 nucleotides matching TRBD1. The germline gives CDR1 MDHEN, CDR2 SYDVKM. V was pared by 6 bases and J by 5 bases, with 7 bases of the junction left unmatched. The CDR3 is 14 residues long.

J is TRBJ2-1 and V is TRBV5-1; D might be TRBD2 (5 bases). This CDR3 has 14 residues. The V and J ends lost 4 bases and 7 bases respectively, with 15 bases between them. Per the germline V gene, CDR1 is SGHRS and CDR2 is YFSETQ. In DNA form, the CDR3 reads TGCGCCAGCAGCCCCGGGCCTCCGGGGAATGAGCAGTTCTTC. Translation gives CASSPGPPGNEQFF.

Here the CDR3 DNA reads TGTGCCAGTGGACAGGGGAGAGGAAACACCATATATTTT. This codes for CASGQGRGNTIYF. The chain employs TRBV19 and TRBJ1-3; 9 nucleotides align to TRBD1. Germline trimming cut 8 bases from V and 4 bases from J; bases unmatched to any gene: 3. CDR3 length: 13 amino acids. Germline assignment: CDR1 LNHDA and CDR2 SQIVND (reference sequence).

V is TRBV19 and J is TRBJ2-1; D is unclear. The V end lost 5 bases, the J end lost 9 bases, and 11 bases lay between the germline ends. CDR3 length: 12 residues. Germline CDR1 LNHDA, CDR2 SQIVND (reference sequence). CDR3 region: CASSATFSEQFF. The CDR3 region has the DNA TGTGCCAGTAGTGCCACGTTCAGTGAGCAGTTCTTC.

The chain recombines TRBV6-2 or TRBV6-3 with TRBJ2-7; TRBD2 matches at 10 bases. The length of the CDR3 is 15 residues. Germline loops: CDR1 MNHEY, CDR2 SVGEGT. The junction had 4 bases not matched to a gene; V was cut back by 5 bases and J by 0 bases. The CDR3 sequence is CASSRTSGISYEQYF. The CDR3 DNA follows: TGTGCCAGCAGTCGGACTAGCGGAATCTCCTACGAGCAGTACTTC.

The chain is built from TRBV29-1 and TRBJ1-1; D gene ambiguous. Trimming stripped 4 bases from V and 0 bases from J, with 15 bases between. This CDR3 contains 15 residues. Germline V gives CDR1 SQVTM, CDR2 ANQGSEA. The DNA for the CDR3 is TGCAGCGTTGTTCCCAGGTTAACCATGAACACTGAAGCTTTCTTT. Its protein is CSVVPRLTMNTEAFF.

V is TRBV7-9 and J is TRBJ1-1, with D perhaps TRBD1 (6 bases). The CDR3 totals 14 residues. V lost 4 bases and J lost 4, with 13 bases in between. Germline CDR1 SEHNR, CDR2 FQNEAQ (reference sequence). The CDR3 DNA reads TGTGCCAGCAGCTCTTTCAGGGGCATCACTGAAGCTTTCTTT. Its translation is CASSSFRGITEAFF. Filled out from reference TRBV7-9 and TRBJ1-1, the complete variable domain reads DTGVSQNPRHKITKRGQNVTFRCDPISEHNRLYWYRQTLGQGPEFLTYFQNEAQLEKSRLLSDRFSAERPKGSFSTLEIQRTEQGDSAMYLCASSSFRGITEAFFGQGTRLTVV.

The chain recombines TRBV3-1 (or the pseudogene TRBV3-2) with TRBJ2-3; 11 bases fit TRBD1. V was pared by 3 bases and J by 4 bases, with 3 bases of the junction left unmatched. This CDR3 has 15 amino acids. Per the germline V gene, CDR1 is LGHDT and CDR2 is YNNKEL (reference sequence). CDR3 loop: CASSHRTGGSDTQYF. The DNA for the CDR3 is TGTGCCAGCAGCCACCGGACAGGGGGCTCAGATACGCAGTATTTT.

V usage is TRBV28 and J usage is TRBJ2-7; 10 bases fit TRBD1. The CDR3 runs 15 residues. The V gene's germline CDR1 is MDHEN and CDR2 SYDVKM. V lost 5 bases, J lost 3 bases, and 7 bases stayed unmatched. CDR3: CASSPTGGGGYEQYF. DNA for the CDR3: TGTGCCAGCAGTCCGACAGGGGGCGGTGGCTACGAGCAGTACTTC.

The V gene is TRBV19, the J gene TRBJ1-6; 9 bases are shared with TRBD1. CDR3 length equals 15 residues. Losses at the gene ends were 6 bases for V and 6 bases for J; bases not matched to a gene: 6. From germline, CDR1 is LNHDA and CDR2 SQIVND (reference sequence). The CDR3 loop is CASRLTGQGNSPLHF. CDR3 bases: TGTGCCAGTAGACTTACGGGACAGGGTAATTCACCCCTCCACTTT.

The V and J genes are TRBV5-6 and TRBJ2-1; 7 bases fit TRBD1. V shed 4 bases, J shed 4 bases, and the junction held 8 bases outside the gene matches. CDR1 and CDR2 from the germline V gene are SGHDT and YYEEEE. The CDR3 consists of 15 residues. This chain's CDR3 is CASSLDRPRYNEQFF. The DNA of the CDR3 is TGTGCCAGCAGCCTGGACAGGCCTAGGTACAATGAGCAGTTCTTC.

The rearrangement uses TRBV27 and TRBJ2-7; TRBD1 might be the D (5 bases). V was clipped by 5 bases and J by 7 bases, with 24 bases between them. This CDR3 has 16 residues. From germline, CDR1 is MNHEY and CDR2 SMNVEV (reference sequence). This CDR3 is CASSLRIGATTIEQYF. For the CDR3, the DNA is TGTGCCAGCAGTCTCCGCATAGGGGCTACTACGATAGAGCAGTACTTC.

The V gene is TRBV6-5, the J gene TRBJ1-1; D unclear. Trimming took 0 bases from V and 6 from J, leaving 11 bases between them. This CDR3 spans 14 amino acids. Germline assignment: CDR1 MNHEY and CDR2 SVGAGI. As DNA, the CDR3 is TGTGCCAGCAGTTACTCGGTGGGTCAGGCTGAAGCTTTCTTT. Protein sequence: CASSYSVGQAEAFF.

This chain connects TRBV24-1 to TRBJ2-7; 7 nucleotides match TRBD2. V was pared by 4 bases and J by 5 bases, with 4 bases of the junction left unmatched. This CDR3 contains 13 residues. Germline CDR1 and CDR2: KGHDR and SFDVKD. The CDR3 region is CATSDSGLDEQYF. DNA for the CDR3: TGTGCCACCAGTGACTCTGGACTAGACGAGCAGTACTTC.